These 30 T cell receptor beta chains share one sample of origin, sequenced in a study of OX40 agonist ivuxolimab in advanced cancers. Profiled with immunoSEQ multiplex PCR; TCRdb holds only in-frame clones, not every one. The profile shows about 79,000 clones, roughly 94% of them singletons. The sequencing used CD4+ or CD8+ T cells sorted from blood, collected in a trial of the OX40 agonist ivuxolimab. The source of these receptors is an adult with an advanced solid tumor such as melanoma, head and neck, liver or kidney cancer.

This clone was counted once. This chain connects TRBV19 to TRBJ2-2; D is unclear. Trimming removed 0 bases from V and 6 bases from J, with 17 bases in between. CDR1 and CDR2 from the germline V gene are LNHDA and SQIVND (reference sequence). This CDR3 is 17 amino acids long. Here the CDR3 reads CASSIDLEKVGAGELFF. The CDR3 nucleotides are TGTGCCAGTAGTATAGACCTAGAAAAGGTGGGCGCCGGGGAGCTGTTTTTT.

The V call is TRBV27, the J call TRBJ2-5; D gene uncertain. The CDR3 consists of 13 residues. Germline CDR1 is MNHEY and CDR2 is SMNVEV (reference sequence). The germline V and J ends were trimmed by 2 bases and 9 bases, with 13 bases remaining between them. The DNA of the CDR3 is TGTGCCAGCAGTTTAAGTGGTCCTCCACCCCAGTACTTC. Translating it yields CASSLSGPPPQYF.

The chain joins TRBV28 to TRBJ2-1; a possible D gene is TRBD2 (6 bases). Germline CDR1 MDHEN, CDR2 SYDVKM. V lost 4 bases, J lost 11 bases, and 15 bases lay in between. The CDR3 length is 13 residues. This CDR3 reads CASSSGGFGKQFF. CDR3 sequence (DNA): TGTGCCAGCAGTTCCGGGGGTTTCGGGAAGCAGTTCTTC.

The genes are TRBV7-3 and TRBJ2-3; TRBD2 matches 12 bases. The germline V gene encodes CDR1 SGHTA and CDR2 FQGTGA. The CDR3 is made up of 17 amino acids. With V trimmed by 2 bases and J by 1 base, 4 bases remained unmatched. The CDR3 nucleotides read TGTGCCAGCAGCTTACTAGCGGGGGGGCCGGGCACAGATACGCAGTATTTT. Residues: CASSLLAGGPGTDTQYF.

The chain employs TRBV28 and TRBJ2-1; 9 bases align to TRBD2. The CDR3 is 11 amino acids. The V segment lost 7 bases and the J segment 12 bases; nucleotides outside the gene matches: 4. Looked up from germline, CDR1 is MDHEN and CDR2 is SYDVKM. The DNA of the CDR3 is TGTGCCAGCACTCAAGCGGGAGGGCAGTTCTTC. Its protein product is CASTQAGGQFF.

This sequence joins TRBV27 and TRBJ2-7, with D uncertain. The germline V gene encodes CDR1 MNHEY and CDR2 SMNVEV (reference sequence). The CDR3 is 15 amino acids. Trimming took 6 bases from V and 3 from J, leaving 18 bases between them. In nucleotides, the CDR3 is TGTGCCAGCAGGCCGACTCCGTCCCCCTACTACGAGCAGTACTTC. Translating gives CASRPTPSPYYEQYF.

The chain employs TRBV6-4 and TRBJ2-3; D possibly matches TRBD1 or TRBD2 (5 bases each). The germline gives CDR1 MRHNA, CDR2 SNTAGT. The CDR3 spans 15 residues. V lost 5 bases and J lost 0, with 12 bases in between. CDR3 amino acids: CASSPGTASTDTQYF. Here the CDR3 DNA reads TGTGCCAGCAGTCCCGGGACGGCTAGCACAGATACGCAGTATTTT.

This chain joins TRBV27 and TRBJ1-3; D not resolved. The germline V and J ends were trimmed by 3 bases and 0 bases, with 6 bases remaining between them. The length of the CDR3 is 14 residues. Germline CDR1 and CDR2: MNHEY and SMNVEV (reference sequence). CDR3 coding DNA: TGTGCCAGCAGTTTCGGCAGCTCTGGAAACACCATATATTTT. Amino acids: CASSFGSSGNTIYF.

The V gene is TRBV5-1, the J gene TRBJ2-7, with a tentative D call TRBD2 (5 bases). The CDR3 runs 14 residues. V lost 0 bases and J 4 bases, leaving 11 bases between the germline ends. Per germline, CDR1 SGHRS and CDR2 YFSETQ. The chain's CDR3 is CASSLDLEGYEQYF. The CDR3 DNA is TGCGCCAGCAGCTTGGACCTTGAGGGTTACGAGCAGTACTTC.

This clone was counted only a few times. This rearrangement joins TRBV6-4 to TRBJ2-2, with 7 bases fitting TRBD1. CDR3 length: 15 residues. The V segment lost 3 bases and the J segment 7 bases; nucleotides outside the gene matches: 8. CDR1 is MRHNA and CDR2 is SNTAGT in the germline V gene. CDR3 DNA sequence: TGTGCCAGCAGTGAAACAGGGGCGGATTTCGGGGAGCTGTTTTTT. As protein: CASSETGADFGELFF.

The V call is TRBV11-2, the J call TRBJ2-5, with TRBD1 matching 9 bases. CDR1 is SGHAT and CDR2 is FQNNGV in the germline V gene. CDR3 length: 20 residues. Germline trimming cut 0 bases from V and 4 bases from J; bases unmatched to any gene: 18. Written as DNA, the CDR3 is TGTGCCAGCAGCTTAGACGTGGAGGACAGGGGTTTGTGGGGCGGAGAGACCCAGTACTTC. This gives the protein CASSLDVEDRGLWGGETQYF.

Here the CDR3 reads CASSQRDGANQPQHF. As DNA, the CDR3 is TGTGCCAGCAGTCAACGGGACGGAGCCAATCAGCCCCAGCATTTT. This chain uses TRBV28 with TRBJ1-5; weak D call: TRBD1 (5 bases). Trimming cost V 5 bases and J 3 bases, with 14 bases left between them. This CDR3 comprises 15 residues. Germline V lookup: CDR1 MDHEN, CDR2 SYDVKM. Full variable domain (missing parts from reference TRBV28 and TRBJ1-5): DVKVTQSSRYLVKRTGEKVFLECVQDMDHENMFWYRQDPGLGLRLIYFSYDVKMKEKGDIPEGYSVSREKKERFSLILESASTNQTSMYLCASSQRDGANQPQHFGDGTRLSIL.

The chain carries TRBV28 and TRBJ1-6; 8 nucleotides match TRBD1. The germline gives CDR1 MDHEN, CDR2 SYDVKM. The V gene end was trimmed by 2 bases and the J gene end by 13 bases; junction bases not matched to a gene: 7. The CDR3 contains 14 residues. As DNA, the CDR3 is TGTGCCAGCAGTTTACCCGGGACAGGTAATCCCCTCCACTTT. Translated, it gives CASSLPGTGNPLHF.

This clone was recorded once. This sequence joins TRBV4-1 and TRBJ2-7; TRBD1 matches 10 bases. CDR3 length: 14 residues. V gave up 4 bases and J gave up 1 base; unmatched junction bases: 1. Germline CDR1 MGHRA, CDR2 YSYEKL. Here the CDR3 reads CASSPGQGSYEQYF. As DNA, the CDR3 is TGCGCCAGCAGCCCGGGACAGGGGTCCTACGAGCAGTACTTC.

This clone was seen only a few times. This chain links TRBV6-4 with TRBJ2-3; D is possibly TRBD1 or TRBD2 (6 bases each). The CDR3 runs to 16 residues. Germline CDR1 MRHNA, CDR2 SNTAGT. The V and J ends lost 0 bases and 5 bases respectively, with 15 bases between them. The CDR3 coding sequence is TGTGCCAGCAGTGACTCTGTAGGGGGGAGTATAGATACGCAGTATTTT. Protein sequence: CASSDSVGGSIDTQYF.

The chain carries TRBV7-6 and TRBJ2-2, with 11 bases matching TRBD2. CDR1 SGHVS and CDR2 FNYEAQ come from the germline V gene. The CDR3 has 18 residues. Germline trimming cut 1 base from V and 1 base from J; bases unmatched to any gene: 5. DNA of the CDR3: TGTGCCAGCAGCTTAGAACTAGCGGGGGCCCAGAACACCGGGGAGCTGTTTTTT. As protein: CASSLELAGAQNTGELFF.

The V gene is TRBV4-2, the J gene TRBJ2-7, with 7 bases fitting TRBD1. The CDR3 sequence is 12 residues long. V was clipped by 4 bases and J by 4 bases; unmatched bases: 1. Germline V gene data show CDR1 as LGHNA and CDR2 as YNFKEQ. The CDR3, as DNA: TGTGCCAGCAGCCTGACAGGGTACGAGCAGTACTTC. Protein sequence: CASSLTGYEQYF.

This chain uses TRBV11-2 with TRBJ2-2; no clear D. The ends were cut back, 4 bases at V and 6 bases at J, with 18 bases in the middle. CDR3 length: 16 amino acids. Germline CDR1 and CDR2: SGHAT and FQNNGV. The CDR3 loop is CASSSYVSQVAGELFF. For the CDR3, the DNA is TGTGCCAGCAGCTCTTACGTATCCCAGGTGGCCGGGGAGCTGTTTTTT.

The chain has TRBV7-2 and TRBJ2-7, with D possibly being TRBD2 (5 bases). Germline CDR1 is SGHTA and CDR2 is FQGNSA. CDR3 length equals 14 residues. V was clipped by 2 bases and J by 4 bases, with 12 bases between them. The CDR3 region is CASSLYGERYEQYF. CDR3 sequence (DNA): TGTGCCAGCAGCTTATACGGGGAGCGGTACGAGCAGTACTTC.

The chain couples TRBV2 to TRBJ2-5; D not certain. This CDR3 has 13 residues. The V end was cut by 4 bases, the J end by 4 bases, with 10 bases between. CDR1 SNHLY and CDR2 FYNNEI come from the germline V gene. CDR3 nucleotides: TGTGCCAGCAGTGCCCCCCCGTCAGAGACCCAGTACTTC. Encoded protein: CASSAPPSETQYF.

The V call is TRBV4-1, the J call TRBJ2-7, with D perhaps being TRBD1 or TRBD2 (5 bases each). Per germline, CDR1 MGHRA and CDR2 YSYEKL. This CDR3 comprises 15 residues. V lost 0 bases and J 5 bases, leaving 14 bases between the germline ends. The CDR3 here is CASSQDSPGPDEQYF. DNA of the CDR3: TGCGCCAGCAGCCAAGATAGCCCGGGGCCTGACGAGCAGTACTTC.

The chain recombines TRBV7-3 with TRBJ1-5; 10 positions match TRBD1. Germline V CDR1 and CDR2: SGHTA, FQGTGA. J was trimmed by 5 bases and V by 3 bases; bases with no gene match: 1. The CDR3 consists of 14 residues. The CDR3 loop reads CASSLTGGDQPQHF. CDR3 nucleotides: TGTGCCAGCAGCTTGACAGGGGGCGATCAGCCCCAGCATTTT.

The V and J genes are TRBV9 and TRBJ2-1, with 7 positions matching TRBD1. The germline CDR1 and CDR2 sequences are SGDLS and YYNGEE. The CDR3 loop spans 20 amino acids. V lost 3 bases and J lost 5; bases outside the gene matches: 23. The CDR3 is CASSATPDRPRGSSNNEQFF. CDR3 bases: TGTGCCAGCAGCGCAACCCCCGACCGCCCCAGGGGGTCCTCGAACAATGAGCAGTTCTTC.

This sequence joins TRBV7-9 and TRBJ1-5, with D possibly TRBD1 on 5 matching bases. Germline V gene data show CDR1 as SEHNR and CDR2 as FQNEAQ (reference sequence). The V gene lost 5 bases and the J gene lost 7 bases, with 15 bases spanning the gap. The CDR3 sequence is 14 residues long. CDR3 in DNA: TGTGCCAGCAGCACTGCAGGGAGTAGACAGCCCCAGCATTTT. Amino acids: CASSTAGSRQPQHF.

This chain connects TRBV27 to TRBJ1-2; TRBD1 matches at 9 bases. The germline gives CDR1 MNHEY, CDR2 SMNVEV (reference sequence). CDR3 length equals 13 residues. The V and J ends lost 5 bases and 7 bases, in that order; junction bases with no gene match: 5. In DNA form, the CDR3 reads TGTGCCAGCAGTCAAGGACAGGGGTTTGGCTACACCTTC. It specifies CASSQGQGFGYTF.

The chain links TRBV27 to TRBJ2-3, with TRBD1 as a possible D gene (5 bases). CDR1 is MNHEY and CDR2 is SMNVEV in the germline V gene (reference sequence). CDR3 length: 17 residues. Between the trimmed V and J ends, which lost 3 bases and 0 bases, there was a span of 16 bases. The CDR3 region has the DNA TGTGCCAGCAGTTTTTTATCGACAGCCCTAAGCACAGATACGCAGTATTTT. This encodes CASSFLSTALSTDTQYF.

This rearrangement joins TRBV19 to TRBJ2-1; maybe TRBD1 (5 bases). CDR3 length: 14 amino acids. Germline lookup yields CDR1 LNHDA and CDR2 SQIVND (reference sequence). V was shortened by 4 bases and J by 9 bases, with 16 bases between the two germline ends. CDR3 in DNA: TGTGCCAGTAGTACCGGACCATCAGGGATTGAGCAGTTCTTC. Translated: CASSTGPSGIEQFF.

The rearrangement joins TRBV2 to TRBJ1-6; the D gene is possibly TRBD1 (6 bases). V dropped 3 bases and J dropped 9 bases, with 9 bases sitting between them. CDR1 and CDR2 from the germline V gene are SNHLY and FYNNEI. The CDR3 sequence is 13 residues long. CDR3 residues: CASSEGASSPLHF. In DNA, the CDR3 is TGTGCCAGCAGTGAGGGGGCGTCTTCACCCCTCCACTTT. Supplemented by reference TRBV2 and TRBJ1-6, the full variable domain reads EPEVTQTPSHQVTQMGQEVILRCVPISNHLYFYWYRQILGQKVEFLVSFYNNEISEKSEIFDDQFSVERPDGSNFTLKIRSTKLEDSAMYFCASSEGASSPLHFGNGTRLTVT.

Only one count was recorded for this clone. The V and J genes are TRBV6-1 and TRBJ1-2; D is undetermined. This CDR3 contains 14 residues. Trimming removed 6 bases from V and 7 bases from J, with 18 bases in between. Germline V gene sequence: CDR1 MNHNS, CDR2 SASEGT. Written as DNA, the CDR3 is TGTGCCAGCAGCTCCTCGTGGGGTTCGGTTGGCTACACCTTC. Translated: CASSSSWGSVGYTF.

The genes are TRBV27 and TRBJ2-4; TRBD2 is a possible D gene (5 bases). V shed 0 bases and J shed 2 bases, with 11 bases lying between them. The V gene's germline CDR1 is MNHEY and CDR2 SMNVEV (reference sequence). This CDR3 is 16 amino acids long. CDR3 bases: TGTGCCAGCAGTTTATCGAACGGGGAGACCAAAAACATTCAGTACTTC. Amino acids: CASSLSNGETKNIQYF.